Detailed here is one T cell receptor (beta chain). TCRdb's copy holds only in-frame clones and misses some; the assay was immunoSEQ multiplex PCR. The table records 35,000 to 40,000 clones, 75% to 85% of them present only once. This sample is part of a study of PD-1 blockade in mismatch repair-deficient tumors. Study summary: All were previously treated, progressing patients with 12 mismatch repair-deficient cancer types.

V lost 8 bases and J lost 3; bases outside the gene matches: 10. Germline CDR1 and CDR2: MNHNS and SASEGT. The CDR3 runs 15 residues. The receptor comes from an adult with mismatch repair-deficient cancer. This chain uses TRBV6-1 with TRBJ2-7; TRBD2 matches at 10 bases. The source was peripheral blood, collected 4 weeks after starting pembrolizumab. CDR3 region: CASLRGGTSDYEQYF. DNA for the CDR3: TGTGCCAGCCTACGAGGTGGGACTAGCGACTACGAGCAGTACTTC.